Included here is one T cell receptor (beta chain) sequence, with context. Its matching antigen is unknown. The CDR3 consists of 16 residues. Unmatched junction bases numbered 10, after V lost 3 bases and J lost 5 bases. Germline CDR1 is SGDLS and CDR2 is YYNGEE. It was with 60 Vbeta and 13 Jbeta primers that the PCR ran. Produced via immunoSEQ multiplex PCR; TCRdb's table is partial and in-frame only. The top ten hold 0.65% of the sample, which has 190,000 or so clones, 80% seen once. These data are taken from a study of cytomegalovirus exposure and HLA in healthy donors. Study observations and caveats: In a later analysis, CMV-associated beta chains were mostly HLA-associated, it appeared.

This chain links TRBV9 with TRBJ2-5; 10 positions agree with TRBD2. The sequenced sample was PBMCs. The sequence was collected from a boy aged 5-17 years in good health and CMV-seronegative. The CDR3 DNA follows: TGTGCCAGCAGCGGAAAAGCGGGAGGGGGTCGGGAGACCCAGTACTTC. This gives the protein CASSGKAGGGRETQYF.